The 5 T cell receptor beta chains in this list originate from one sample, sequenced in a study of tumor-infiltrating lymphocytes in primary liver carcinoma. Without any cell sorting, about 19-31 mg of bulk tissue yielded co-extracted RNA and DNA. The investigators made TCR beta cDNA from 500 ng total RNA, using a constant-region primer. Each TCR beta library was derived from three nested multiplex PCR rounds that employed slightly modified ARM-PCR. The opening two PCR rounds, roughly 11 cycles each, paired TRBV1-TRBV30 forward primers with a C-beta reverse primer. TCRdb passed the multiplex PCR reads through MiXCR, listing each CDR3 protein once. The table lists 95,000 to 150,000 distinct CDR3 sequences, 64% of them singletons. Material for sequencing was liver tumor tissue from sampling region 3. Subset in this sample: tumor region T3, left-lateral pole. These receptors all stem from a woman aged 55-70 years with primary liver carcinoma and hepatitis B virus infection.

The CDR3 region is CSVEQWKGGEQYF. In DNA form, the CDR3 reads TGCAGCGTTGAACAATGGAAAGGGGGCGAGCAGTACTTC. The chain has TRBV29-1 and TRBJ2-7; a weak D match, TRBD1 (6 bases). Between the trimmed V and J ends, which lost 2 bases and 6 bases, there was a span of 14 bases. CDR3 length: 13 amino acids. CDR1 and CDR2 (germline): SQVTM, ANQGSEA.

Of note for this clonotype: The conserved final phenylalanine or tryptophan is absent from the CDR3, which likely points to a read error. The DNA is omitted, as the CDR3 cannot be located on it reliably, and the CDR3 follows TCRdb's listing. This chain connects TRBV11-2 to TRBJ1-6. Inclusive of both ends, the CDR3 amounts to 13 amino acids. Germline-derived CDR1 and CDR2 are SGHAT and FQNNGV. This chain's CDR3 is CASSFAMYSPLRL.

As concerns this clonotype: Being one base from a much bigger clone, this may be a read error. V is TRBV6-1 and J is TRBJ1-2; a possible D gene is TRBD1 (6 bases). Germline CDR1 reads MNHNS; CDR2 reads SASEGT. This CDR3 is built from 15 residues. CDR3 loop: CASSDGGGLDYGHTF. CDR3 nucleotide sequence: TGTGCCAGCAGTGATGGGGGGGGGCTTGACTATGGCCACACCTTC.

The table lists this clonotype with a few counts. J is TRBJ2-2 and V is TRBV20-1; 9 bases are shared with TRBD2. CDR1 and CDR2 (germline): DFQATT, SNEGSKA (reference sequence). The J segment lost 5 bases and the V segment lost 4 bases, leaving 5 bases of the junction unmatched. This CDR3 is 14 amino acids long. CDR3 in DNA: TGCAGTGCTATAGCGGGAGTAGGTACCGGGGAGCTGTTTTTT. Protein: CSAIAGVGTGELFF.

This clonotype was seen ten or more times. The genes are TRBV4-1 and TRBJ2-3, with TRBD2 matching over 8 bases. Germline assignment: CDR1 MGHRA and CDR2 YSYEKL. V trimming: 3 bases; J trimming: 3 bases; junction bases outside the gene matches: 2. The CDR3 extends over 14 amino acids. CDR3 nucleotides: TGCGCCAGCAGCCACGGGAGGGGAACAGATACGCAGTATTTT. Its protein product is CASSHGRGTDTQYF.